The next 30 T cell receptor beta chains were all read from a single sample in a study of patients and donors after allogeneic stem cell transplantation. From the RT-PCR reads, TCRdb called clonotypes with MiXCR, one entry per CDR3 protein. The sample records around 70,000 distinct CDR3 sequences, 26% being singletons. Sequenced: blood, either unsorted or a sorted T cell fraction (not recorded which). The receptors here all came from a human donor who was either an allogeneic HSCT recipient or a stem cell or donor lymphocyte infusion donor (not recorded which). It is not recorded whose cells these are; they may come from a transplant donor.

The genes are TRBV20-1 and TRBJ2-7; TRBD1 aligns across 7 bases. This CDR3 region has 15 residues. CDR1 and CDR2 from the germline V gene are DFQATT and SNEGSKA (reference sequence). Trimming removed 2 bases from V and 2 bases from J; junction bases left unmatched: 9. The CDR3 bases are TGCAGTGCTAGATACTTCAGACAGGGAGCCTACGAGCAGTACTTC. Its translation is CSARYFRQGAYEQYF.

This clonotype was observed a handful of times. J is TRBJ1-1 and V is TRBV29-1, with unresolved D. This CDR3 contains 13 residues. From germline, CDR1 is SQVTM and CDR2 ANQGSEA. Between the trimmed V and J ends, which lost 2 bases and 5 bases, there was a span of 12 bases. The CDR3 region is CSVELLGGTEAFF. The CDR3 DNA sequence: TGCAGCGTTGAACTTCTCGGAGGAACTGAAGCTTTCTTT.

This clonotype has just a few counts. The genes are TRBV4-1 and TRBJ1-6, with D maybe TRBD1 (6 bases). The V gene's germline CDR1 is MGHRA and CDR2 YSYEKL. This CDR3 is built from 16 residues. The V end lost 8 bases, the J end lost 8 bases, and 22 bases lay between the germline ends. The chain's CDR3 is CASLRGFGVGDSPLHF. DNA for the CDR3: TGCGCCAGCCTCAGGGGCTTCGGGGTGGGAGATTCACCCCTCCACTTT.

The sample holds many counts of this clonotype. In DNA, the CDR3 is TGTGCCAGCAGTTTCGGCCCACCAAATTCACCCCTCCACTTT. It codes for CASSFGPPNSPLHF. The chain couples TRBV12-3 or TRBV12-4 to TRBJ1-6; D is unclear. This CDR3 comprises 14 residues. Trimming took 3 bases from V and 7 from J, leaving 10 bases between them.

The rearrangement joins TRBV19 to TRBJ2-1; the match to TRBD1 covers 8 bases. CDR1 and CDR2 from the germline V gene are LNHDA and SQIVND (reference sequence). J was trimmed by 6 bases and V by 5 bases; bases with no gene match: 6. CDR3 length: 14 residues. The CDR3 DNA is TGTGCCAGTAGTCCGTGGACAGGGCCCAATGAGCAGTTCTTC. It encodes CASSPWTGPNEQFF.

This chain uses TRBV12-3 or TRBV12-4 with TRBJ2-1; tentative D call: TRBD1 (6 bases). V lost 3 bases to trimming and J lost 4 bases, with 13 bases between them. The CDR3 totals 15 residues. The CDR3 coding sequence is TGTGCCAGCAGTTTTCAGGGGCCATTGTACAATGAGCAGTTCTTC. It translates to CASSFQGPLYNEQFF.

In this sample, this clonotype turned up many times. The V and J genes are TRBV6-5 and TRBJ1-1, with 11 bases matching TRBD1. This CDR3 has 15 amino acids. The trim removed 4 bases at V and 4 bases at J, leaving 5 bases unmatched. The V gene's germline CDR1 is MNHEY and CDR2 SVGAGI. CDR3 sequence: CASSWPGQGVTEAFF. Written as DNA, the CDR3 is TGTGCCAGCAGTTGGCCGGGACAGGGGGTCACTGAAGCTTTCTTT.

V usage is TRBV7-9 and J usage is TRBJ2-2; 12 nucleotides match TRBD2. This CDR3 contains 19 residues. J gave up 7 bases and V 4 bases, and 16 bases lay outside the gene matches. Germline V gene data show CDR1 as SEHNR and CDR2 as FQNEAQ (reference sequence). The CDR3: CASSYPSGLAGKFFGELFF. In DNA form, the CDR3 reads TGTGCCAGCAGCTACCCCTCCGGACTAGCGGGAAAGTTTTTCGGGGAGCTGTTTTTT.

The rearrangement links TRBV5-4 to TRBJ2-4; tentatively, D is TRBD1 (5 bases). CDR1 and CDR2 from the germline V gene are SGHNT and YYREEE (reference sequence). V dropped 4 bases and J dropped 2 bases, with 16 bases sitting between them. The CDR3 length is 16 residues. The CDR3 protein is CASSVISRAPKNIQYF. The CDR3 nucleotides read TGTGCCAGCAGCGTGATCAGCAGGGCTCCCAAAAACATTCAGTACTTC.

V and J are TRBV20-1 and TRBJ2-7, with 8 bases matching TRBD1. With 6 bases clipped from V and 6 bases from J, the junction kept 7 bases outside the gene matches. The CDR3 length is 12 residues. Germline CDR1 DFQATT, CDR2 SNEGSKA (reference sequence). The CDR3 DNA follows: TGCAGTGCCCGGGGGACAGGTGGCGAGCAGTACTTC. As protein: CSARGTGGEQYF.

This clonotype was counted a few times. The chain links TRBV9 to TRBJ2-5; 7 bases are a match to TRBD1. This CDR3 has 14 residues. Losses at the gene ends were 4 bases for V and 0 bases for J; bases not matched to a gene: 3. Germline V gene lookup returns CDR1 SGDLS and CDR2 YYNGEE. The CDR3 here is CASSRTGNQETQYF. In DNA form, the CDR3 reads TGTGCCAGCAGCCGGACAGGCAACCAAGAGACCCAGTACTTC.

This clonotype showed up just a few times. This chain connects TRBV29-1 to TRBJ2-5; 7 positions agree with TRBD1. V lost 7 bases, J lost 1 base, and 9 bases stayed unmatched. Germline V gives CDR1 SQVTM, CDR2 ANQGSEA. This CDR3 spans 14 amino acids. CDR3: CSATRAGGQETQYF. As DNA, the CDR3 is TGCAGCGCGACAAGAGCAGGGGGCCAAGAGACCCAGTACTTC.

Worth noting for this clonotype: Without the conserved terminal phenylalanine or tryptophan, this CDR3 likely stems from a read error. This chain connects TRBV27 to TRBJ1-5; maybe TRBD1 (6 bases). Germline CDR1 is MNHEY and CDR2 is SMNVEV (reference sequence). The CDR3 length is 14 residues. V lost 4 bases, J lost 0 bases, and 7 bases lay in between. The CDR3: CASSWTVSNQPQHL. In nucleotides, the CDR3 is TGTGCCAGCAGTTGGACAGTTAGCAATCAGCCCCAGCATTTG.

The CDR3 DNA follows: TGCAGTGCCCGGGGACTAGAAGGATCCTACGAGCAGTACTTC. It codes for CSARGLEGSYEQYF. The rearrangement joins TRBV20-1 to TRBJ2-7, with 8 bases identical to TRBD2. The CDR3 covers 14 residues. Unmatched junction bases numbered 8, after V lost 6 bases and J lost 1 base. Germline V gene lookup returns CDR1 DFQATT and CDR2 SNEGSKA (reference sequence).

Many counts were recorded for this clonotype. The rearrangement links TRBV27 to TRBJ1-5, with a tentative D call TRBD1 (5 bases). Germline values: CDR1 MNHEY, CDR2 SMNVEV (reference sequence). CDR3 length: 16 residues. V was shortened by 5 bases and J by 0 bases, with 14 bases between the two germline ends. CDR3 region: CASSRDSGYSNQPQHF. The CDR3, as DNA: TGTGCCAGCAGTCGAGACAGCGGTTATAGCAATCAGCCCCAGCATTTT.

This clonotype appeared a few times. The rearrangement uses TRBV5-1 and TRBJ2-1; TRBD1 might be the D (6 bases). The CDR3 totals 16 residues. Trimming cost V 4 bases and J 2 bases, with 16 bases left between them. CDR1 and CDR2 (germline): SGHRS, YFSETQ. The CDR3 sequence is CASSTTRQVTYNEQFF. The CDR3 coding sequence is TGCGCCAGCAGCACTACCCGACAGGTTACCTACAATGAGCAGTTCTTC.

The rearrangement joins TRBV7-9 to TRBJ1-1; TRBD1 might be the D (5 bases). CDR1 and CDR2 from the germline V gene are SEHNR and FQNEAQ (reference sequence). The CDR3 runs to 15 residues. Trimming cost V 3 bases and J 0 bases, with 11 bases left between them. This CDR3 is CASSLRDVMNTEAFF. In DNA form, the CDR3 reads TGTGCCAGCAGCTTGCGGGACGTAATGAACACTGAAGCTTTCTTT.

This clonotype was seen more than once but under ten times. This chain uses TRBV28 with TRBJ2-2; D is unresolved. This CDR3 region has 12 residues. Deletions cut 4 bases from V and 5 bases from J, with 5 bases between. In germline, CDR1 is MDHEN, CDR2 SYDVKM. CDR3 residues: CASSSITGELFF. In DNA form, the CDR3 reads TGTGCCAGCAGTTCGATAACCGGGGAGCTGTTTTTT.

This chain uses TRBV9 with TRBJ1-1, with TRBD1 identical over 9 bases. V lost 0 bases to trimming and J lost 5 bases; unmatched junction nucleotides: 5. The germline CDR1 and CDR2 sequences are SGDLS and YYNGEE. CDR3 length: 15 amino acids. CDR3 DNA sequence: TGTGCCAGCAGCGTAGGGGGGACAGGGCGTACTGAAGCTTTCTTT. Protein product: CASSVGGTGRTEAFF.

This clonotype was counted only a few times. The chain links TRBV6-5 to TRBJ1-5, with D unclear. In germline, CDR1 is MNHEY, CDR2 SVGAGI. This CDR3 has 12 amino acids. Trimming took 2 bases from V and 9 from J, leaving 8 bases between them. This chain's CDR3 is CASSYQGGPQHF. For the CDR3, the DNA is TGTGCCAGCAGTTACCAAGGTGGGCCCCAGCATTTT.

The chain employs TRBV10-3 and TRBJ2-7; D is uncertain. Germline CDR1 ENHRY, CDR2 SYGVKD. Trimming removed 4 bases at V and 3 bases at J, with 13 bases between. This CDR3 region has 14 residues. The chain's CDR3 is CAISVGSFLYEQYF. The CDR3 DNA follows: TGTGCCATCAGTGTAGGTTCTTTCCTCTACGAGCAGTACTTC.

This sequence joins TRBV12-3 or TRBV12-4 and TRBJ1-1; D is ambiguous. The CDR3 contains 15 residues. V dropped 1 base and J dropped 4 bases, with 13 bases sitting between them. The CDR3 DNA reads as TGTGCCAGCAGTTTAGTAGCAGGATGGGGCACTGAAGCTTTCTTT. This translates into CASSLVAGWGTEAFF.

This rearrangement joins TRBV20-1 to TRBJ1-6; 7 positions match TRBD1. Germline V gives CDR1 DFQATT, CDR2 SNEGSKA (reference sequence). With 5 bases clipped from V and 6 bases from J, the junction kept 10 bases outside the gene matches. The CDR3 runs to 15 residues. This CDR3 reads CSAFYTGATNSPLHF. In DNA form, the CDR3 reads TGCAGTGCTTTCTATACAGGGGCCACTAATTCACCCCTCCACTTT.

The chain is built from TRBV12-3 or TRBV12-4 and TRBJ1-1; D is ambiguous. The length of the CDR3 is 15 residues. Deletions cut 3 bases from V and 4 bases from J, with 15 bases between. The CDR3 bases are TGTGCCAGCAGTTTTCTGGGCGCCCAAGTCACTGAAGCTTTCTTT. Translated: CASSFLGAQVTEAFF.

The chain employs TRBV20-1 and TRBJ2-3; TRBD2 aligns across 8 bases. Looked up from germline, CDR1 is DFQATT and CDR2 is SNEGSKA (reference sequence). CDR3 length: 13 residues. The DNA for the CDR3 is TGCAGCATGAAGCGGGGGAGCACAGATACGCAGTATTTT. Protein: CSMKRGSTDTQYF.

The chain recombines TRBV9 with TRBJ2-4; 10 nucleotides agree with TRBD2. Trimming removed 3 bases from V and 11 bases from J; junction bases left unmatched: 5. Looked up from germline, CDR1 is SGDLS and CDR2 is YYNGEE. The CDR3 is 13 residues long. CDR3: CASSAQTSGLQYF. The CDR3 nucleotides are TGTGCCAGCAGCGCACAGACTAGCGGGCTTCAGTACTTC.

Notes on this clonotype: Sequence at one end of the junction differs from germline and may be a read error. The rearrangement uses TRBV12-3 or TRBV12-4 and TRBJ2-4, with 8 positions matching TRBD1. There are 17 residues in the CDR3. The CDR3 sequence: CASSSLLGQGTKIIQYF. The CDR3 bases are TGTGCCAGCAGTTCCTTACTCGGACAGGGTACGAAAATCATTCAGTACTTC.

The V gene is TRBV13, the J gene TRBJ1-1; D ambiguous. Germline loops: CDR1 PRHDT, CDR2 FYEKMQ (reference sequence). The V and J ends lost 8 bases and 4 bases respectively, with 11 bases between them. CDR3 length equals 12 residues. The CDR3 DNA is TGTGCCAGCCATCGGATAGCCACTGAAGCTTTCTTT. Amino acid sequence: CASHRIATEAFF.

This clonotype occurred once. The chain has TRBV4-3 and TRBJ2-7; the D is unclear. The length of the CDR3 is 12 residues. V was shortened by 3 bases and J by 6 bases, with 9 bases between the two germline ends. Germline CDR1 reads LGHNA; CDR2 reads YSLEER. Here the CDR3 reads CASSQGNSEQYF. CDR3 coding DNA: TGCGCCAGCAGCCAGGGGAACTCCGAGCAGTACTTC.

The CDR3 bases are TGTGCCAGCAGCTTTATGGCCGGGACTACCAATGAGCAGTTCTTC. It is translated as CASSFMAGTTNEQFF. V and J are TRBV7-6 and TRBJ2-1; 7 positions agree with TRBD2. The V gene's germline CDR1 is SGHVS and CDR2 FNYEAQ. The V segment lost 3 bases and the J segment 6 bases; nucleotides outside the gene matches: 8. The CDR3 contains 15 residues.